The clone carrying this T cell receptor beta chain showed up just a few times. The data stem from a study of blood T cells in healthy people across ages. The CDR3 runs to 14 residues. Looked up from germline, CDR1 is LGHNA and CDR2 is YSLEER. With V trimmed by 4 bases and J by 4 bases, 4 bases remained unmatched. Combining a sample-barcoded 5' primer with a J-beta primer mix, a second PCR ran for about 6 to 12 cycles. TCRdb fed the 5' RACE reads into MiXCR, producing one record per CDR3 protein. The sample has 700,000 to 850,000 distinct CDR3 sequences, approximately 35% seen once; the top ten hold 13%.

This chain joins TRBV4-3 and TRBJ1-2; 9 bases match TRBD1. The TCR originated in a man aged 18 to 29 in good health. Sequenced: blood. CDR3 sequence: CASSRATGGYGYTF. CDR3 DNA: TGCGCCAGCAGCCGAGCGACAGGGGGCTATGGCTACACCTTC.